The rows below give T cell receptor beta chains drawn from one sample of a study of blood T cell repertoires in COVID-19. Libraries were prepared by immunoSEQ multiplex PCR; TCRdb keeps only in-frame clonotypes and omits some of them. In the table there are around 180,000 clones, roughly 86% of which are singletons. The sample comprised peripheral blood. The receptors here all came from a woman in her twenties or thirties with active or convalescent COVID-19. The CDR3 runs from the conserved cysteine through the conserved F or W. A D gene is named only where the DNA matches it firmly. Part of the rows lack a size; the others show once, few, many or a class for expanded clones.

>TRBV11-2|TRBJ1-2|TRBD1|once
CASSLSTGLLYGYTF
TGTGCCAGCAGCTTATCGACAGGGCTGCTCTATGGCTACACCTTC
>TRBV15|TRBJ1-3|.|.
CATSRDGGAGNTIYF
TGTGCCACCAGCAGAGATGGCGGCGCTGGAAACACCATATATTTT
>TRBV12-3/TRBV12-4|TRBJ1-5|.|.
CASSLVGQQPQHF
TGTGCCAGCAGTTTGGTGGGGCAACAGCCCCAGCATTTT
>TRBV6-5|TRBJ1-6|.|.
CASSNTDSPLHF
TGTGCCAGCAGTAATACGGATTCACCCCTCCACTTT
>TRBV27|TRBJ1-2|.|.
CASSLSGGYYGYTF
TGTGCCAGCAGTTTATCAGGGGGTTACTATGGCTACACCTTC
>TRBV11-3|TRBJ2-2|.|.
CASSPRLTTGELFF
TGTGCCAGCAGCCCGAGGCTGACCACCGGGGAGCTGTTTTTT
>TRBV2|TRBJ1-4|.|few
CASSSGREKLFF
TGTGCCAGCAGTTCCGGGAGGGAAAAACTGTTTTTT
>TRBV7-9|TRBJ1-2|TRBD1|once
CASRNPGQGAGGYTF
TGTGCCAGCAGAAATCCGGGACAGGGGGCAGGAGGCTACACCTTC
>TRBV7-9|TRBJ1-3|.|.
CASIGGGAIYF
TGTGCCAGCATCGGAGGGGGGGCCATATATTTT
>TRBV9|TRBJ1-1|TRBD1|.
CASSALTGAGEAFF
TGTGCCAGCAGCGCTTTGACAGGGGCTGGGGAAGCTTTCTTT
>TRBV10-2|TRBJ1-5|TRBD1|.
CASSGRQGERPQHF
TGCGCCAGCAGTGGTCGACAGGGAGAACGGCCCCAGCATTTT
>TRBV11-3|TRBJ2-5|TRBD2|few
CASSFSVQAGGQETQYF
TGTGCCAGCAGCTTTAGTGTACAAGCGGGGGGCCAAGAGACCCAGTACTTC
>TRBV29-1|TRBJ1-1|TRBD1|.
CSVGQGVSNTEAFF
TGCAGCGTTGGTCAGGGGGTTTCGAACACTGAAGCTTTCTTT
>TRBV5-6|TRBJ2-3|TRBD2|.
CASSRRLAATDTQYF
TGTGCCAGCAGCAGGCGCCTAGCGGCCACAGATACGCAGTATTTT
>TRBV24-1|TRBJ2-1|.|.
CATAPATGYNEQFF
TGTGCCACCGCCCCTGCGACAGGTTACAATGAGCAGTTCTTC
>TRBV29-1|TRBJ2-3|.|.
CSVEPSVSTDTQYF
TGCAGCGTGGAACCTAGCGTTAGCACAGATACGCAGTATTTT
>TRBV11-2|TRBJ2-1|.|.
CASSLEDRSSYNEQFF
TGTGCCAGCAGCTTAGAGGACAGAAGCTCCTACAATGAGCAGTTCTTC
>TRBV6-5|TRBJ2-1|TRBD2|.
CASSSAGEYNEQFF
TGTGCCAGCAGTTCGGCGGGAGAATACAATGAGCAGTTCTTC
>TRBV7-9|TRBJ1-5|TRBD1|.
CASNHRTGGAGQPQHF
TGTGCCAGCAACCACCGTACAGGGGGCGCGGGTCAGCCCCAGCATTTT
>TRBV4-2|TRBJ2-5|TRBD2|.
CASSQDASGLREETQYF
TGTGCCAGCAGCCAAGATGCTAGCGGGTTGAGAGAAGAGACCCAGTACTTC
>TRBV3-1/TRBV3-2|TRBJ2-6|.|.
CASSPRGFSGANVLTF
TGTGCCAGCAGCCCCCGGGGGTTCTCTGGGGCCAACGTCCTGACTTTC
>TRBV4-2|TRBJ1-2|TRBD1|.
CASSQARQGSYGYTF
TGTGCCAGCAGCCAAGCGCGACAGGGGAGTTATGGCTACACCTTC
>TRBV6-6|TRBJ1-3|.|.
CASSYSPIMNTIYF
TGTGCCAGCAGTTACTCGCCTATTATGAACACCATATATTTT
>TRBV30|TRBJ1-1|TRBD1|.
CAWGGQGARAFF
TGTGCCTGGGGGGGACAGGGGGCGCGGGCTTTCTTT
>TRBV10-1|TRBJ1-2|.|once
CASSRGSNYGYTF
TGCGCCAGCAGTCGGGGATCTAACTATGGCTACACCTTC
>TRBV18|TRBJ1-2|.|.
CASSPPGISEGYTF
TGTGCCAGCTCGCCCCCCGGGATCAGCGAAGGCTACACCTTC
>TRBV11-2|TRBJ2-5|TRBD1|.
CASSTRTGRVETQYF
TGTGCCAGCAGCACCCGGACAGGGCGGGTAGAGACCCAGTACTTC
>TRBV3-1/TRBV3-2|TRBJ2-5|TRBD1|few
CASSQGDSGQETQYF
TGTGCCAGCAGCCAAGGGGACAGCGGCCAAGAGACCCAGTACTTC
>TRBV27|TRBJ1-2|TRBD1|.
CASSLRVRGRNYGYTF
TGTGCCAGCAGTTTACGGGTCAGGGGGCGCAACTATGGCTACACCTTC